This T cell receptor beta chain is from a study of blood T cell repertoires in COVID-19. Across the whole study: Collection of acute and convalescent COVID-19 samples took place in the United States, Italy and Spain.

In the original processing: Nucleated cell number was recorded as an estimate derived from reference gene primer amplification. Generated by immunoSEQ multiplex PCR, the TCRdb table keeps only in-frame clones and is missing some. The V and J calls and clone size are taken from that table; D and trimming were inferred from the DNA. The sample holds about 120,000 clones, around 76% seen once. V was shortened by 1 base and J by 6 bases, with 13 bases between the two germline ends. This CDR3 contains 15 residues. CDR1 is MGHRA and CDR2 is YSYEKL in the germline V gene. The V and J genes are TRBV4-1 and TRBJ2-1; the D gene is possibly TRBD2 (7 bases). The receptor was isolated from a man in his 70s with acute or convalescent COVID-19. The sequencing input was peripheral blood. This chain's CDR3 is CASSQVGASGNEQFF. The CDR3 DNA follows: TGCGCCAGCAGCCAAGTGGGGGCTAGCGGCAATGAGCAGTTCTTC.